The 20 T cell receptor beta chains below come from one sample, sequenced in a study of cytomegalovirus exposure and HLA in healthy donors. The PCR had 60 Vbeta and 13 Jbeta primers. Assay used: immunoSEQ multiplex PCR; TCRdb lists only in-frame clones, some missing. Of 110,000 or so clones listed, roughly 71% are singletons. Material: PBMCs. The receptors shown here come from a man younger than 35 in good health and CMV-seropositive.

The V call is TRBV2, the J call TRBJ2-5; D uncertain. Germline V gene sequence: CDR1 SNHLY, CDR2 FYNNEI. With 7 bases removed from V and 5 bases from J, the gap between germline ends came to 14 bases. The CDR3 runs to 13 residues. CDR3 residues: CASNGRKRETQYF. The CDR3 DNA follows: TGTGCCAGCAACGGCAGAAAGAGGGAGACCCAGTACTTC.

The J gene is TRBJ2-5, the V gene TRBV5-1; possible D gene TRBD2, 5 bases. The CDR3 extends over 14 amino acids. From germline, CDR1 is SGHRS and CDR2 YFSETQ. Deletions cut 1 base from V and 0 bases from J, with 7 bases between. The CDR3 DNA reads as TGCGCCAGCAGCTTGACCGGGAACCAAGAGACCCAGTACTTC. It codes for CASSLTGNQETQYF.

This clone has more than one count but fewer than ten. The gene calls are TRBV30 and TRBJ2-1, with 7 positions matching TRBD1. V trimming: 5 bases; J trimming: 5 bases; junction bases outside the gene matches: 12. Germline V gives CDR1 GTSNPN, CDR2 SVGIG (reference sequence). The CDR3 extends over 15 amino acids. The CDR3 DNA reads TGTGCCTGGGCTCAAACAGGGGAGAGTCACAATGAGCAGTTCTTC. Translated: CAWAQTGESHNEQFF.

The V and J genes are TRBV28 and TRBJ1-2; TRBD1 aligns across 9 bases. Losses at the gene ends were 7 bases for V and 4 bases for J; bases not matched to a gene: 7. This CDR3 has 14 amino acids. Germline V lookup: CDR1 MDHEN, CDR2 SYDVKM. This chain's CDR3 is CASKTGGSLYGYTF. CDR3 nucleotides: TGTGCCAGCAAAACAGGGGGCTCCCTCTATGGCTACACCTTC.

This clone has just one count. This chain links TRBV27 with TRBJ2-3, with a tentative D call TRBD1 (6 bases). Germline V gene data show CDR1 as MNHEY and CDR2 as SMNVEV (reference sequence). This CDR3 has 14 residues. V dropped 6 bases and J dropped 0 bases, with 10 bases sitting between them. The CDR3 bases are TGTGCCAGCAGATACGGACAGAGCACAGATACGCAGTATTTT. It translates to CASRYGQSTDTQYF.

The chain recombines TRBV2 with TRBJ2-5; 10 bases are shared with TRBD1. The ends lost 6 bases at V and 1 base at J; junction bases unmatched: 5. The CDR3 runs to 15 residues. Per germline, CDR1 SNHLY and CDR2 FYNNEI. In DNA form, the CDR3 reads TGTGCCAGCAGGGACAGGGGGGGCTTCCAAGAGACCCAGTACTTC. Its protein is CASRDRGGFQETQYF.

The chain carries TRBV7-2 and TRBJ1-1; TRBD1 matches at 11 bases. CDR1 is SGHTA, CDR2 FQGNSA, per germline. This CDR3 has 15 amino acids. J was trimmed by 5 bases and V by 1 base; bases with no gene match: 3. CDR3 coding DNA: TGTGCCAGCAGCTTAGGGGACAGGGGGTATACTGAAGCTTTCTTT. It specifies CASSLGDRGYTEAFF.

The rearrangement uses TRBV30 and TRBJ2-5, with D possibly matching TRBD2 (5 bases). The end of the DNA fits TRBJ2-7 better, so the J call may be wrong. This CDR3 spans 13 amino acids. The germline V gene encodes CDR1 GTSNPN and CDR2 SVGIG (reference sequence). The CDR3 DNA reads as TGTGCCTGGATCCCCCGGGGAGTCTACGAGCAGTACTTC. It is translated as CAWIPRGVYEQYF.

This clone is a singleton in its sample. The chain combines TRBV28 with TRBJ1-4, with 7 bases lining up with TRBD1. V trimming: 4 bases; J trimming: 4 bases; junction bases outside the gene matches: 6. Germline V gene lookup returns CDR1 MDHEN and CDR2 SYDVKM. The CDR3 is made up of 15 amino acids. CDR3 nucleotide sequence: TGTGCCAGCAGTTCCTCCAGGGGGGTTAATGAAAAACTGTTTTTT. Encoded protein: CASSSSRGVNEKLFF.

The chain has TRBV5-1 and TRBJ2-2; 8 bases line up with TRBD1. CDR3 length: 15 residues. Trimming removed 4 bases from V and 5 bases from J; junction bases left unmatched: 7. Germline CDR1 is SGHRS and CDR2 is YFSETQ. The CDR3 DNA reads TGCGCCAGCAGCCCCCGGGACAGGATAACCGGGGAGCTGTTTTTT. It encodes CASSPRDRITGELFF.

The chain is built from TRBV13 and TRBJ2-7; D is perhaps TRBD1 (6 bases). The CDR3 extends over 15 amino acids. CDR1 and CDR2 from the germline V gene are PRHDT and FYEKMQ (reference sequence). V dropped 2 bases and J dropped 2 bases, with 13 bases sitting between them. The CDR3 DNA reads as TGTGCCAGCAGCTTACTTGTGGGGGACACCTACGAGCAGTACTTC. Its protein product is CASSLLVGDTYEQYF.

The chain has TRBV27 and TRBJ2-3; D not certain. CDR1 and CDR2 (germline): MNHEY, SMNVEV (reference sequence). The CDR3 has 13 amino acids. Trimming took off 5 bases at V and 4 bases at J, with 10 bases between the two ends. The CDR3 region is CASSIGSADTQYF. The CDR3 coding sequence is TGTGCCAGCAGTATCGGGTCTGCAGATACGCAGTATTTT.

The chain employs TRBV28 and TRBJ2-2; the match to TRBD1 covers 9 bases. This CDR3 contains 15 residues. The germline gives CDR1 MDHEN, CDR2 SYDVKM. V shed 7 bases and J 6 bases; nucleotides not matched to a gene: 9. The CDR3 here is CASKTGGAGAGELFF. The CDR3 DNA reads TGTGCCAGCAAAACAGGGGGCGCCGGGGCCGGGGAGCTGTTTTTT. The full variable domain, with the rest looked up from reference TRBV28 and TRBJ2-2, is DVKVTQSSRYLVKRTGEKVFLECVQDMDHENMFWYRQDPGLGLRLIYFSYDVKMKEKGDIPEGYSVSREKKERFSLILESASTNQTSMYLCASKTGGAGAGELFFGEGSRLTVL.

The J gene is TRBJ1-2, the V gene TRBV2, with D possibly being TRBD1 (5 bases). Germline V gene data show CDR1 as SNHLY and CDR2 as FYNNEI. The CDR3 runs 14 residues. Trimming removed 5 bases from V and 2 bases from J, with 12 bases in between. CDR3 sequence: CASSTGRSNYGYTF. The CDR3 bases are TGTGCCAGCAGTACAGGACGTTCGAACTATGGCTACACCTTC.

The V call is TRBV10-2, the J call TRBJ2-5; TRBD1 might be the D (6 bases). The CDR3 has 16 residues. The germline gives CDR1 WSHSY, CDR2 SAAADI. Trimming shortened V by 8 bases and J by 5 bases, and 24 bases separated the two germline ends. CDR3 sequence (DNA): TGCGCCAGCTCAGGTGGGGGAACAGGGACCGGGGAGACCCAGTACTTC. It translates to CASSGGGTGTGETQYF.

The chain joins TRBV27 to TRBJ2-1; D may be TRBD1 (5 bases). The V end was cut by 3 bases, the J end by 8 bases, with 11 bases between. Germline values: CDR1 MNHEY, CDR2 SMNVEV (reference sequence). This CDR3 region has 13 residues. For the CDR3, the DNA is TGTGCCAGCAGTTTCCTCGACAGCCATGAGCAGTTCTTC. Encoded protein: CASSFLDSHEQFF.

CDR3 nucleotide sequence: TGTGCCAGCAGTGAATTCCCGGGACAGGGGAACACTGAAGCTTTCTTT. It translates to CASSEFPGQGNTEAFF. The chain couples TRBV25-1 to TRBJ1-1; 9 bases agree with TRBD1. CDR3 size: 16 residues. V gave up 1 base and J gave up 1 base; unmatched junction bases: 4. The germline CDR1 and CDR2 sequences are MGHDK and SYGVNS. Full variable domain (missing parts from reference TRBV25-1 and TRBJ1-1): EADIYQTPRYLVIGTGKKITLECSQTMGHDKMYWYQQDPGMELHLIHYSYGVNSTEKGDLSSESTVSRIRTEHFPLTLESARPSHTSQYLCASSEFPGQGNTEAFFGQGTRLTVV.

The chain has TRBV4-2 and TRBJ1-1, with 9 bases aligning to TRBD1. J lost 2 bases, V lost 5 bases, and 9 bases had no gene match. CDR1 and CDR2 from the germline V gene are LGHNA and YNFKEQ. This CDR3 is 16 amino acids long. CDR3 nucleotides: TGTGCCAGCAGCGCCGCAGAGGGACAGGGTAACACTGAAGCTTTCTTT. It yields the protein CASSAAEGQGNTEAFF.

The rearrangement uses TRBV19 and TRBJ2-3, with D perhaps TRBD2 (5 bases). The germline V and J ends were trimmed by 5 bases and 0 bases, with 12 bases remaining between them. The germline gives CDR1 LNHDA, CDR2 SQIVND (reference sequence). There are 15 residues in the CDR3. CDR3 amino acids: CASSLGLVSTDTQYF. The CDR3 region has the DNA TGTGCCAGTAGTCTTGGACTGGTAAGCACAGATACGCAGTATTTT.

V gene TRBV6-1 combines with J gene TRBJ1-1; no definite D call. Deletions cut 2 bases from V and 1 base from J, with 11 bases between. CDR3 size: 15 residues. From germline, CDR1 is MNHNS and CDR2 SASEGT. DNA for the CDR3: TGTGCCAGCAGTGAAAGACACCCTCCGAACACTGAAGCTTTCTTT. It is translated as CASSERHPPNTEAFF.